Listed below are T cell receptor beta chains from one sample, sequenced in a study of shared clonotypes between healthy human individuals. The assay was immunoSEQ multiplex PCR, and TCRdb's table has in-frame clones only and misses some. The sample comprises under 850,000 clones, about 91% of which are singletons, and approximately 25% rests with the top ten. Sequencing was performed on naive CD8+ T cells sorted from blood. The receptors come from a man under 40 in good health. CDR3s include the opening cysteine and the closing phenylalanine or tryptophan. D genes are given only for firm matches. The listing skips clone size in some rows; elsewhere it reads once, few, many or a size class.

>TRBJ2-1|16|TRBV15|-|TRBD2
CATSILPTSGNHEQFF
TGTGCCACCAGCATCCTACCGACTAGCGGGAACCATGAGCAGTTCTTC
>TRBJ2-1|12|TRBV27|-|-
CASSSTSFEQFF
TGTGCCAGCAGCTCGACTAGTTTTGAGCAGTTCTTC
>TRBJ1-5|14|TRBV5-4|-|-
CASSDRDGNQPQHF
TGTGCCAGCAGTGACCGTGATGGTAATCAGCCCCAGCATTTT
>TRBJ2-5|15|TRBV6-5|once|-
CASSKGWGAERTQYF
TGTGCCAGCAGTAAGGGTTGGGGGGCCGAGAGGACCCAGTACTTC
>TRBJ2-7|14|TRBV12-1|-|-
CASSLPGAPYEQYF
TGTGCCAGCAGCTTGCCCGGGGCCCCCTACGAGCAGTACTTC
>TRBJ1-4|16|TRBV7-2|-|TRBD1
CASSLVLTGVNEKLFF
TGTGCCAGCAGCTTAGTCCTGACAGGGGTGAATGAAAAACTGTTTTTT
>TRBJ2-2|14|TRBV5-1|-|-
CASSYRGNTGELFF
TGCGCCAGCAGCTACCGGGGGAACACCGGGGAGCTGTTTTTT
>TRBJ2-3|16|TRBV5-1|-|TRBD2
CASSLEAGGGPDTQYF
TGCGCCAGCAGCTTGGAGGCGGGAGGGGGACCAGATACGCAGTATTTT
>TRBJ2-7|14|TRBV4-1|-|TRBD1
CASSQEGQGYEQYF
TGCGCCAGCAGCCAAGAGGGACAGGGCTACGAGCAGTACTTC
>TRBJ2-3|14|TRBV5-5|-|TRBD2
CASSLTGGGDTQYF
TGTGCCAGCAGCTTAACGGGAGGAGGGGATACGCAGTATTTT
>TRBJ1-2|12|TRBV29-1|-|-
CSVADGNYGYTF
TGCAGCGTTGCGGACGGAAACTATGGCTACACCTTC
>TRBJ2-7|14|TRBV13|-|-
CASSPSGPSYEQYF
TGTGCCAGCAGCCCGAGCGGGCCCTCCTACGAGCAGTACTTC
>TRBJ2-7|13|TRBV19|-|-
CASSTRDGYEQYF
TGTGCCAGTAGTACACGGGACGGCTACGAGCAGTACTTC
>TRBJ2-2|15|TRBV7-9|-|-
CASSLANPIPGELFF
TGTGCCAGCAGCTTAGCGAATCCGATCCCAGGGGAGCTGTTTTTT
>TRBJ1-5|17|TRBV5-6|-|TRBD1
CASSLFDQGQGYQPQHF
TGTGCCAGCAGCCTCTTCGACCAGGGACAGGGCTATCAGCCCCAGCATTTT
>TRBJ2-1|15|TRBV27|-|TRBD1
CASSLLGQGHNEQFF
TGTGCCAGCAGTTTATTGGGACAGGGTCACAATGAGCAGTTCTTC
>TRBJ2-5|14|TRBV9|-|-
CASSVVGIGETQYF
TGTGCCAGCAGCGTAGTTGGGATAGGAGAGACCCAGTACTTC
>TRBJ2-7|12|TRBV6-1|-|-
CASSLQGYEQYF
TGTGCCAGCAGTCTACAGGGCTACGAGCAGTACTTC
>TRBJ1-5|15|TRBV4-1|few|-
CASSQVYRVDQPQHF
TGCGCCAGCAGCCAAGTGTACAGGGTTGATCAGCCCCAGCATTTT
>TRBJ2-3|15|TRBV7-9|-|TRBD2
CASSSEREGPDTQYF
TGTGCCAGCAGCTCGGAGCGGGAGGGCCCAGATACGCAGTATTTT
>TRBJ2-7|16|TRBV7-8|-|TRBD1
CASSLVLPGQNYEQYF
TGTGCCAGCAGCTTAGTTTTGCCGGGACAGAACTACGAGCAGTACTTC
>TRBJ2-7|13|TRBV6-5|-|-
CASSPDRGGEQYF
TGTGCCAGCAGCCCGGACCGGGGAGGCGAGCAGTACTTC
>TRBJ2-5|14|TRBV27|-|-
CASSAPGVQETQYF
TGTGCCAGCAGTGCGCCAGGAGTACAAGAGACCCAGTACTTC
>TRBJ2-3|14|TRBV5-4|-|-
CASSLGGFTDTQYF
TGTGCCAGCAGCTTGGGGGGATTCACAGATACGCAGTATTTT
>TRBJ1-1|15|TRBV27|-|-
CASSLVSARDTEAFF
TGTGCCAGCAGTTTAGTCTCAGCCAGGGACACTGAAGCTTTCTTT
>TRBJ2-7|14|TRBV7-6|once|-
CASSLGTEDYEQYF
TGTGCCAGCAGCTTAGGAACAGAAGACTACGAGCAGTACTTC
>TRBJ2-3|15|TRBV5-1|-|-
CASKDPDSGSDTQYF
TGCGCCAGCAAGGATCCCGATAGCGGCTCAGATACGCAGTATTTT
>TRBJ2-1|13|TRBV4-1|once|-
CASSQETHNEQFF
TGCGCCAGCAGCCAAGAGACCCACAATGAGCAGTTCTTC
>TRBJ2-1|14|TRBV2|-|-
CAPLVSDSYNEQFF
TGTGCCCCCTTAGTCAGTGACTCCTACAATGAGCAGTTCTTC
>TRBJ1-1|14|TRBV4-1|few|-
CASSFYIGGTEAFF
TGCGCCAGCAGCTTCTACATCGGGGGCACTGAAGCTTTCTTT
>TRBJ2-3|17|TRBV5-5|-|TRBD2
CASSQESSGSESDTQYF
TGTGCCAGCAGCCAGGAATCCAGCGGGAGTGAGTCAGATACGCAGTATTTT
>TRBJ2-6|14|TRBV27|-|-
CASRGGWGNDVLTF
TGTGCCAGCAGGGGGGGTTGGGGGAACGACGTCCTGACTTTC
>TRBJ2-5|14|TRBV9|-|-
CASSDPNREETQYF
TGTGCCAGCAGCGATCCCAACAGGGAAGAGACCCAGTACTTC
>TRBJ2-1|14|TRBV27|-|TRBD2
CASSSGLGGNEQFF
TGTGCCAGCAGTTCGGGACTGGGGGGGAATGAGCAGTTCTTC
>TRBJ2-5|14|TRBV2|few|-
CASSDSTDQETQYF
TGTGCCAGCAGTGATTCAACAGATCAAGAGACCCAGTACTTC
>TRBJ2-7|15|TRBV7-8|-|-
CASSLTGTAPYEQYF
TGTGCCAGCAGCCTTACCGGGACGGCCCCCTACGAGCAGTACTTC
>TRBJ1-3|16|TRBV28|-|-
CASSPRPLYSGNTIYF
TGTGCCAGCAGTCCCAGACCTCTCTACTCTGGAAACACCATATATTTT
>TRBJ2-7|15|TRBV6-5|-|TRBD2
CASSNPGLGTYEQYF
TGTGCCAGCAGTAATCCCGGACTAGGTACCTACGAGCAGTACTTC
>TRBJ1-2|11|TRBV28|-|-
CASSLSYGYTF
TGTGCCAGCAGTTTATCGTATGGCTACACCTTC
>TRBJ2-3|15|TRBV4-2|-|TRBD2
CASTRLAGFTDTQYF
TGTGCCAGCACAAGACTAGCGGGTTTCACAGATACGCAGTATTTT
>TRBJ2-1|17|TRBV27|once|-
CASSPGPPHSAYNEQFF
TGTGCCAGCAGCCCCGGGCCTCCACACTCAGCCTACAATGAGCAGTTCTTC
>TRBJ2-7|13|TRBV6-5|-|-
CASSYRQTYEQYF
TGTGCCAGCAGTTACCGACAAACCTACGAGCAGTACTTC
>TRBJ1-1|14|TRBV6-5|-|-
CASSYSIGGPEAFF
TGTGCCAGCAGTTACTCGATAGGTGGTCCTGAAGCTTTCTTT
>TRBJ1-5|16|TRBV4-1|-|-
CASSQGGHYSNQPQHF
TGCGCCAGCAGCCAAGGCGGCCACTATAGCAATCAGCCCCAGCATTTT
>TRBJ2-5|16|TRBV5-6|-|TRBD1
CASSLSYRGLQETQYF
TGTGCCAGCAGCTTGTCTTACAGGGGGCTACAAGAGACCCAGTACTTC
>TRBJ1-3|14|TRBV25-1|-|-
CASSEEISGNTIYF
TGTGCCAGCAGTGAAGAAATCTCTGGAAACACCATATATTTT